This paragraph covers one TCR beta chain sequence. This specimen belongs to a study of blood T cell repertoires in COVID-19. For the study at large: Sources were T cells, B-cell-depleted T cells, or PBMCs; the material itself was cDNA or gDNA.

Some clones are missing from TCRdb's copy, which holds only in-frame ones; the method was immunoSEQ multiplex PCR. The sample includes roughly 240,000 clones, about 82% of them seen just once. Seattle participants joined during active infection and were tracked over time. Germline CDR1 is LNHDA and CDR2 is SQIVND (reference sequence). Trimming removed 3 bases from V and 0 bases from J; junction bases left unmatched: 6. The CDR3 totals 16 residues. The sequence was obtained from a woman of 80 years or more with COVID-19, enrolled during active disease. The V call is TRBV19, the J call TRBJ1-1, with 8 positions matching TRBD1. The sequenced material came from peripheral blood. CDR3 sequence reads: CASSMTGVGMNTEAFF. The DNA for the CDR3 is TGTGCCAGTAGTATGACAGGGGTCGGGATGAACACTGAAGCTTTCTTT.